This entry lists 6 T cell receptor beta chains sequenced from one sample in a study of blood T cell repertoires in COVID-19 (dated by TCRdb to about 2020). The receptor library was made with the immunoSEQ multiplex PCR assay. The table comes from immuneACCESS by way of TCRdb, which keeps in-frame sequences with V and J called. Part of the clones is missing from these tables; in studies checked, under half for an unresolved V gene and the rest for unknown reasons. The sample profile shows more than 70,000 clones; 80% to 90% of them were found once. Jointly, the top ten make up approximately 1.2% of the sample. The sample consisted of peripheral blood. Every receptor here comes from a man older than 75 with active or convalescent COVID-19.

V usage is TRBV5-1 and J usage is TRBJ2-1, with 9 bases lining up with TRBD2. Germline lookup yields CDR1 SGHRS and CDR2 YFSETQ. J gave up 9 bases and V 3 bases, and 7 bases lay outside the gene matches. The CDR3 consists of 14 residues. This CDR3 is CASSSGTSHGEQFF. CDR3 DNA: TGCGCCAGCAGCTCCGGGACTAGCCACGGTGAGCAGTTCTTC.

This sequence joins TRBV4-1 and TRBJ1-5; D might be TRBD1 (5 bases). This CDR3 spans 13 amino acids. Germline lookup yields CDR1 MGHRA and CDR2 YSYEKL. Trimming left V 3 bases short and J 5 bases short, with 8 bases between. The CDR3 sequence: CASSQQGDQPQHF. CDR3 coding DNA: TGCGCCAGCAGCCAGCAGGGTGATCAGCCCCAGCATTTT.

The CDR3 region is CSAGGQKYEQYF. As DNA, the CDR3 is TGCAGCGCCGGAGGGCAGAAATACGAGCAGTACTTC. This chain links TRBV29-1 with TRBJ2-7; perhaps TRBD2 as D (6 bases). The CDR3 runs 12 residues. Trimming removed 7 bases from V and 4 bases from J, with 14 bases in between. The germline CDR1 and CDR2 sequences are SQVTM and ANQGSEA.

This clone was observed a single time. This chain uses TRBV30 with TRBJ1-1; possibly TRBD1 for D (5 bases). The germline V gene has CDR1 GTSNPN and CDR2 SVGIG (reference sequence). V was shortened by 0 bases and J by 5 bases, with 10 bases between the two germline ends. This CDR3 region has 13 residues. CDR3 DNA sequence: TGTGCCTGGAGTGTACCGGCAGGGACTGAAGCTTTCTTT. Its protein is CAWSVPAGTEAFF.

This clone came up once. The junction departs from the called germline gene at one end, perhaps through a read error. V is TRBV3-1 (or the pseudogene TRBV3-2) and J is TRBJ1-2, with 9 bases aligning to TRBD1. Germline CDR1 is LGHDT and CDR2 is YNNKEL (reference sequence). The CDR3 covers 14 residues. CDR3 region: CASSLGTGNFGYTF. Here the CDR3 DNA reads TGTGCCAGCAGCCTAGGGACAGGGAACTTTGGCTACACCTTC.

This clone was seen more than once but under ten times. The CDR3 DNA follows: TGTGCCAGCAGCTTACACGGCGGGAGTGTAATCGGGGAGCTGTTTTTT. This encodes CASSLHGGSVIGELFF. V is TRBV11-2 and J is TRBJ2-2; 7 positions agree with TRBD2. Germline values: CDR1 SGHAT, CDR2 FQNNGV. V gave up 2 bases and J gave up 7 bases; unmatched junction bases: 10. This CDR3 is 16 amino acids long. The variable domain in full, with the rest retrieved from reference TRBV11-2 and TRBJ2-2, is EAGVAQSPRYKIIEKRQSVAFWCNPISGHATLYWYQQILGQGPKLLIQFQNNGVVDDSQLPKDRFSAERLKGVDSTLKIQPAKLEDSAVYLCASSLHGGSVIGELFFGEGSRLTVL.